These 27 T cell receptor beta chains were all obtained from the same sample, sequenced in a study of T cell repertoires and Cas9 in healthy adults. Only in-frame clones appear in the TCRdb table, and some are missing; sequencing was by immunoSEQ multiplex PCR. The repertoire holds 200 to 250 clones, roughly 88% seen once, with roughly 14% in the top ten. The specimen sequenced was SpCas9-reactive Tregs (CD4+, CD25+, CD127-, CD137+, CD154-) from PBMCs; culture status not recorded. The receptors were gathered from a human donor in good health.

The chain employs TRBV7-9 and TRBJ2-7; 14 bases are a match to TRBD2. J gave up 3 bases and V 5 bases, and 9 bases lay outside the gene matches. Germline CDR1 reads SEHNR; CDR2 reads FQNEAQ (reference sequence). This CDR3 has 17 amino acids. This CDR3 is CASSPRPGLAGDYEQYF. In DNA form, the CDR3 reads TGTGCCAGCAGCCCTCGTCCGGGACTAGCGGGAGACTACGAGCAGTACTTC.

The genes are TRBV5-1 and TRBJ1-4; D call uncertain. V was trimmed by 0 bases and J by 3 bases, leaving 9 bases between them. Germline-derived CDR1 and CDR2 are SGHRS and YFSETQ. The CDR3 spans 15 residues. The CDR3 protein is CASSLGSGPNEKLFF. CDR3 in DNA: TGCGCCAGCAGCTTGGGATCCGGGCCTAATGAAAAACTGTTTTTT.

This rearrangement joins TRBV1 to TRBJ2-6; TRBD1 reflects the table's D call only, with no check against the DNA. TRBV1 is flagged as a pseudogene. The CDR3 covers 18 residues. CDR3 bases: TGCACCAGCAGTACAGTGCGTTTGTCACAAAGTCGGGCCAACGTCCTGACTTTC. It is translated as CTSSTVRLSQSRANVLTF.

V is TRBV6-4 and J is TRBJ1-2; unclear D gene. CDR3 length: 17 amino acids. The germline V and J ends were trimmed by 5 bases and 4 bases, with 23 bases remaining between them. Germline CDR1 is MRHNA and CDR2 is SNTAGT. CDR3 sequence reads: CASSSCYSHGKAYGYTF. The CDR3 coding sequence is TGTGCCAGCAGTTCCTGCTACTCGCACGGAAAGGCCTATGGCTACACCTTC.

CDR3 in DNA: TGCGCCAGCTGCCCGGGACAGGTAGCCTCTAACTATGGCTACACCTTC. This sequence encodes CASCPGQVASNYGYTF. The chain couples TRBV5-1 to TRBJ1-2, with TRBD1 matching over 8 bases. Germline values: CDR1 SGHRS, CDR2 YFSETQ. The CDR3 loop spans 16 amino acids. Trimming took 7 bases from V and 0 from J; bases not matched to a gene: 11.

The rearrangement joins TRBV1 to TRBJ1-2. TRBV1 is recorded as a pseudogene. CDR3 length: 17 amino acids. As DNA, the CDR3 is TGCACCAGCAGTGTTGATAGTTTGTGCGAAAGGACCTATGGCTACACCTTC. It specifies CTSSVDSLCERTYGYTF.

The genes are TRBV10-3 and TRBJ2-7; D may match TRBD1 or TRBD2 (6 bases each). Trimming cost V 0 bases and J 0 bases, with 15 bases left between them. Germline V gene data show CDR1 as ENHRY and CDR2 as SYGVKD. This CDR3 contains 17 residues. The CDR3 loop reads CAISESTPGASSYEQYF. CDR3 bases: TGTGCCATCAGTGAGTCGACTCCGGGGGCTAGCTCCTACGAGCAGTACTTC.

This chain joins TRBV9 and TRBJ1-2; TRBD1 matches 8 bases. Trimming removed 4 bases from V and 4 bases from J; junction bases left unmatched: 6. In germline, CDR1 is SGDLS, CDR2 YYNGEE. This CDR3 has 14 amino acids. The CDR3 DNA follows: TGTGCCAGCAGCTTTCGACAGGGGAGCTATGGCTACACCTTC. Residues: CASSFRQGSYGYTF.

The V gene is TRBV7-2, the J gene TRBJ2-7, with 7 nucleotides matching TRBD1. The J segment lost 3 bases and the V segment lost 6 bases, leaving 11 bases of the junction unmatched. The CDR3 consists of 15 residues. Germline CDR1 and CDR2: SGHTA and FQGNSA. The CDR3 DNA sequence: TGTGCCAGCAGTCGCCAAGGGTACAGGGGCTACGAGCAGTACTTC. Translating it yields CASSRQGYRGYEQYF.

This chain links TRBV18 with TRBJ2-2, with D hard to call. Trimming took off 2 bases at V and 6 bases at J, with 10 bases between the two ends. Germline values: CDR1 KGHSH, CDR2 LQKENI. This CDR3 region has 14 residues. CDR3 loop: CASSPERGSGELFF. As DNA, the CDR3 is TGTGCCAGCTCACCAGAGAGAGGCTCCGGGGAGCTGTTTTTT.

This clone came up a few times. V gene TRBV7-2 combines with J gene TRBJ2-7; 8 bases line up with TRBD2. Unmatched junction bases numbered 2, after V lost 5 bases and J lost 2 bases. This CDR3 is 13 amino acids long. Germline CDR1 is SGHTA and CDR2 is FQGNSA. CDR3 sequence: CASSRSGTYEQYF. CDR3 nucleotide sequence: TGTGCCAGCAGCCGTAGCGGGACCTACGAGCAGTACTTC.

The chain carries TRBV23-1 and TRBJ2-7; 8 bases are a match to TRBD1. TRBV23-1 is flagged as an ORF with uncertain function. The CDR3 has 16 residues. With V trimmed by 3 bases and J by 5 bases, 12 bases remained unmatched. Here the CDR3 DNA reads TGCGCCAGCAGTCATCCCGTAGGACAGGGAAAAAACGAGCAGTACTTC. Encoded protein: CASSHPVGQGKNEQYF.

This sequence joins TRBV29-1 and TRBJ1-2; no clear D. Trimming removed 2 bases at V and 8 bases at J, with 12 bases between. This CDR3 has 12 residues. Germline CDR1 SQVTM, CDR2 ANQGSEA. The CDR3 spells CSVERGGEGYTF. The DNA for the CDR3 is TGCAGCGTTGAACGCGGTGGGGAGGGCTACACCTTC.

The chain carries TRBV5-5 and TRBJ1-1; weak D call: TRBD1 (5 bases). Trimming pared 1 base from V and 2 bases from J, leaving 12 bases between. Per germline, CDR1 SGHKS and CDR2 YYEKEE (reference sequence). The CDR3 length is 15 residues. CDR3 sequence: CASSLQAGVNTEAFF. The CDR3 DNA reads TGTGCCAGCAGCTTGCAGGCGGGGGTAAACACTGAAGCTTTCTTT. The full variable domain, completed using reference TRBV5-5 and TRBJ1-1, is DAGVTQSPTHLIKTRGQQVTLRCSPISGHKSVSWYQQVLGQGPQFIFQYYEKEERGRGNFPDRFSARQFPNYSSELNVNALLLGDSALYLCASSLQAGVNTEAFFGQGTRLTVV.

The chain recombines TRBV7-9 with TRBJ2-3; D is uncertain. Trimming cost V 0 bases and J 0 bases, with 10 bases left between them. Germline values: CDR1 SEHNR, CDR2 FQNEAQ (reference sequence). The CDR3 is 16 amino acids. CDR3 amino acids: CASSLALPSSTDTQYF. The DNA of the CDR3 is TGTGCCAGCAGCTTAGCGCTCCCATCGAGCACAGATACGCAGTATTTT. Together with reference TRBV7-9 and TRBJ2-3, the CDR3 gives the full variable domain: DTGVSQNPRHKITKRGQNVTFRCDPISEHNRLYWYRQTLGQGPEFLTYFQNEAQLEKSRLLSDRFSAERPKGSFSTLEIQRTEQGDSAMYLCASSLALPSSTDTQYFGPGTRLTVL.

This clone appeared a few times. The V gene is TRBV27, the J gene TRBJ1-2, with D tentatively TRBD1 (5 bases). V was cut by 2 bases and J by 6 bases, with 19 bases left in between. Germline V lookup: CDR1 MNHEY, CDR2 SMNVEV (reference sequence). The CDR3 has 16 residues. CDR3 residues: CASSLEGLGGLDGYTF. The CDR3 coding sequence is TGTGCCAGCAGTTTAGAGGGGCTTGGGGGACTAGATGGCTACACCTTC.

J is TRBJ1-2 and V is TRBV10-2, with 7 bases lining up with TRBD1. This CDR3 is built from 12 residues. Germline-derived CDR1 and CDR2 are WSHSY and SAAADI. V shed 4 bases and J 6 bases; nucleotides not matched to a gene: 2. In nucleotides, the CDR3 is TGCGCCAGCAGTGCGACAGGGAATGGCTACACCTTC. Its protein is CASSATGNGYTF.

The V call is TRBV7-3, the J call TRBJ1-1; D perhaps matches TRBD1 (5 bases). The CDR3 has 13 amino acids. Trimming removed 5 bases at V and 1 base at J, with 8 bases between. In germline, CDR1 is SGHTA, CDR2 FQGTGA. The CDR3: CASSVRENTEAFF. The CDR3 DNA sequence: TGTGCCAGCAGCGTCAGGGAGAACACTGAAGCTTTCTTT.

The chain links TRBV19 to TRBJ2-1; D not certain. The ends were cut back, 3 bases at V and 6 bases at J, with 3 bases in the middle. The CDR3 runs 11 residues. Germline V gives CDR1 LNHDA, CDR2 SQIVND (reference sequence). The CDR3 sequence: CASSMGNEQFF. The DNA for the CDR3 is TGTGCCAGTAGTATGGGCAATGAGCAGTTCTTC.

The CDR3 region is CASRKGINEKLFF. The CDR3 coding sequence is TGTGCCAGCCGAAAAGGGATTAATGAAAAACTGTTTTTT. The genes are TRBV5-4 and TRBJ1-4; D not certain. V gave up 7 bases and J gave up 4 bases, with 11 bases separating them. Germline CDR1 SGHNT, CDR2 YYREEE (reference sequence). There are 13 residues in the CDR3.

This clone has only a few counts. The rearrangement uses TRBV19 and TRBJ1-3, with 8 nucleotides matching TRBD1. CDR3 length: 15 amino acids. V shed 7 bases, J shed 2 bases, and the junction held 7 bases outside the gene matches. CDR1 LNHDA and CDR2 SQIVND come from the germline V gene (reference sequence). CDR3 region: CASTTLRGPGNTIYF. CDR3 bases: TGTGCCAGTACCACGCTCAGGGGGCCTGGAAACACCATATATTTT. Full variable domain (missing parts from reference TRBV19 and TRBJ1-3): DGGITQSPKYLFRKEGQNVTLSCEQNLNHDAMYWYRQDPGQGLRLIYYSQIVNDFQKGDIAEGYSVSREKKESFPLTVTSAQKNPTAFYLCASTTLRGPGNTIYFGEGSWLTVV.

The chain combines TRBV30 with TRBJ1-2; TRBD1 matches at 7 bases. The V segment lost 0 bases and the J segment 4 bases; nucleotides outside the gene matches: 2. Germline V gene data show CDR1 as GTSNPN and CDR2 as SVGIG (reference sequence). The CDR3 consists of 13 residues. Here the CDR3 reads CAWSVKGAYGYTF. The CDR3 DNA follows: TGTGCCTGGAGTGTGAAGGGGGCCTATGGCTACACCTTC.

V usage is TRBV11-1 and J usage is TRBJ2-5; D is perhaps TRBD2 (6 bases). The DNA end is more similar to TRBJ2-7, so the J call may be wrong. CDR1 and CDR2 (germline): SGHAT, FQDESV (reference sequence). CDR3 length: 15 residues. The CDR3 sequence: CASSPWGGSSYEQYF. CDR3 sequence (DNA): TGTGCCAGCAGCCCCTGGGGAGGCAGCTCCTACGAGCAGTACTTC.

As DNA, the CDR3 is TGTGCCAGCAGCTTGGCTGGTCGATATAGCAATCAGCCCCAGCATTTT. Translating it yields CASSLAGRYSNQPQHF. The chain links TRBV5-6 to TRBJ1-5; D unclear. There are 16 residues in the CDR3. The germline V and J ends were trimmed by 0 bases and 0 bases, with 10 bases remaining between them. Germline lookup yields CDR1 SGHDT and CDR2 YYEEEE.

This chain links TRBV12-2 with TRBJ2-3; TRBD2 was called by the table and not checked on the DNA. TRBV12-2 represents a pseudogene. CDR3 length: 16 residues. The CDR3 loop reads CASRARGAPGTDTQYF. The CDR3 DNA is TGTGCAAGTCGCGCGCGGGGGGCCCCTGGCACAGATACGCAGTATTTT.

J is TRBJ2-7 and V is TRBV5-4; 8 bases are shared with TRBD2. Germline loops: CDR1 SGHNT, CDR2 YYREEE (reference sequence). V was pared by 4 bases and J by 5 bases, with 11 bases of the junction left unmatched. CDR3 length: 15 amino acids. CDR3 nucleotide sequence: TGTGCCAGCAGCCCGGCGAGCGGGAGCGACCACGAGCAGTACTTC. Protein: CASSPASGSDHEQYF.

J is TRBJ1-2 and V is TRBV19; tentative D call: TRBD1 (5 bases). V was pared by 5 bases and J by 2 bases, with 15 bases between. CDR3 length: 15 amino acids. The germline V gene encodes CDR1 LNHDA and CDR2 SQIVND (reference sequence). CDR3: CASSLRSGLNYGYTF. CDR3 coding DNA: TGTGCCAGTAGTCTACGCTCAGGGCTGAACTATGGCTACACCTTC.